This T cell receptor beta chain was identified in a study of blood T cell repertoires in COVID-19. Across the study: Italy, Spain and the United States were the sources of the convalescent and acute COVID-19 samples.

Original handling: Counts of nucleated cells, estimated from reference gene primer amplification, were obtained. Clones were sequenced by immunoSEQ multiplex PCR, and TCRdb holds only the in-frame ones, with some missing. V and J calls plus clone size are reproduced from that table; the DNA served to infer D and trimming. Among roughly 20,000 clones listed, around 89% were seen once. The receptor comes from a human donor in a cohort sampled during active COVID-19. Sequenced input: peripheral blood.

The CDR3 DNA sequence: TGTGCCAGCAGTGATACGCCATTCGACAGGGGCGGAAGGAACACTGAAGCTTTCTTT. Protein sequence: CASSDTPFDRGGRNTEAFF. This chain links TRBV6-1 with TRBJ1-1; 8 nucleotides align to TRBD1. V lost 3 bases to trimming and J lost 1 base; unmatched junction nucleotides: 16. Germline CDR1 is MNHNS and CDR2 is SASEGT. The CDR3 spans 19 residues.